This T cell receptor beta chain was sequenced for a study of T cell responses to AZD1222 COVID-19 vaccine. Notes on the study in general: Donor demographics were predominantly white British with a female majority; clonal diversity may be underestimated.

With respect to this clone: Antigen specificity is unknown.

V was clipped by 2 bases and J by 4 bases; unmatched bases: 4. This CDR3 is built from 14 residues. CDR1 is MDHEN and CDR2 is SYDVKM in the germline V gene. Libraries were prepared by immunoSEQ multiplex PCR; TCRdb keeps only in-frame clonotypes and omits some of them. The sample holds approximately 210,000 clones, approximately 94% seen once. The sequencing used peripheral blood, collected 28 days after the second dose of the MenACWY control vaccine. The receptor comes from an adult who received the MenACWY meningococcal vaccine as a control. The rearrangement joins TRBV28 to TRBJ1-2, with 7 bases aligning to TRBD1. The CDR3 nucleotides read TGTGCCAGCAGTTTAGGACAGGTGGGCTATGGCTACACCTTC. Residues: CASSLGQVGYGYTF.